This TCR beta chain is from a study of graft-versus-host responses after intestinal transplantation. Method: immunoSEQ multiplex PCR; TCRdb's copy keeps in-frame clones and lacks some. The sample lists 35,000 to 45,000 clones; about 95% were seen once. Concerning this clone itself: Its antigen is still unknown.

The length of the CDR3 is 17 residues. V lost 3 bases and J lost 0, with 16 bases in between. This specimen was unstimulated CD8+ T cells sorted from spleen or lymph node cells, taken before transplant. The chain carries TRBV5-3 and TRBJ1-3; D unclear. TRBV5-3 is sorted into the ORF group, with uncertain function. This receptor was taken from a human donor who was the organ donor for an intestinal transplant. CDR3 region: CARSSFLTGSSGNTIYF. In DNA form, the CDR3 reads TGTGCCAGAAGCTCTTTTCTTACGGGGTCCTCTGGAAACACCATATATTTT.